Here is one T cell receptor (beta chain) with its context. The antigen remains undetermined. An amount of RNA that ranged from about 0.45 to 1 ug was reverse transcribed with random hexamers. MiXCR, applied by TCRdb to the immunoSEQ multiplex PCR reads, yields one record per CDR3 protein. The repertoire has approximately 87,000 distinct CDR3 sequences, around 96% of them found once; the top ten carry about 0.41%. This sample is drawn from a study of CD8 T cells in Susac syndrome. Study in general: Sequenced Susac syndrome patients included roughly six with clinically active disease and 8 or 9 in remission. Points from the study as a whole: The study found that Susac CD8+ clonal expansion peaked in TEMRA cells and active patients.

Trimming stripped 1 base from V and 2 bases from J, with 12 bases between. CDR1 DFQATT and CDR2 SNEGSKA come from the germline V gene (reference sequence). CDR3 length: 15 residues. The sequence derives from a human donor with Susac syndrome. The specimen sequenced was CD8+ T cells from PBMCs. J is TRBJ2-1 and V is TRBV20-1; no reliable D call. CDR3 loop: CSARASSFPYNEQFF. CDR3 in DNA: TGCAGTGCTAGAGCGAGTAGTTTCCCCTACAATGAGCAGTTCTTC.